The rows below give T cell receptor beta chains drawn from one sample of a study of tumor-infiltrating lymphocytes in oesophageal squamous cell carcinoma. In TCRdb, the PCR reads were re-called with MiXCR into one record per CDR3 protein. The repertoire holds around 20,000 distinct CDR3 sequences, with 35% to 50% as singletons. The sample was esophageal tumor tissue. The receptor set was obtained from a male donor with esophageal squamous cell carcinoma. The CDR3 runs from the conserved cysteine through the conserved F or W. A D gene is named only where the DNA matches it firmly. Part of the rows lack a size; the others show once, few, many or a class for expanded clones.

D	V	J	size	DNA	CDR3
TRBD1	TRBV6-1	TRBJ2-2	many	TGTGCCAGCAGTGAGTGGACAGGGAAGGCGAACGGGGAGCTGTTTTTT	CASSEWTGKANGELFF
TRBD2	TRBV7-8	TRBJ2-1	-	TGTGCCAGCAGCTTTCGCGGGAGAGGGGACAATGAGCAGTTCTTC	CASSFRGRGDNEQFF
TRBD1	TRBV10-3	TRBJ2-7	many	TGTGCCATCAGTACAGGGGGCACCGACGAGCAGTACTTC	CAISTGGTDEQYF
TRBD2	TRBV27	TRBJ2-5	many	TGTGCCAGCAGACTAGCGGGGGGCTATAGAGGGGGAGAGACCCAGTACTTC	CASRLAGGYRGGETQYF
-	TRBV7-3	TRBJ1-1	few	TGTGCCAGCAGCTTAAGGGGAGGTACGAACACTGAAGCTTTCTTT	CASSLRGGTNTEAFF
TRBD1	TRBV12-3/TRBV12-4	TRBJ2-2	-	TGTGCCAGCAGCCCCGGACAGGGGACTAACACCGGGGAGCTGTTTTTT	CASSPGQGTNTGELFF
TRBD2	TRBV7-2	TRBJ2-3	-	TGTGCCAGCAGCTCCCAACCGGGACTAGTGACGGATACGCAGTATTTT	CASSSQPGLVTDTQYF
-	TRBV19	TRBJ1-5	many	TGTGCCAGTGGGGGGATAGGTAGTCAGCCCCAGCATTTT	CASGGIGSQPQHF
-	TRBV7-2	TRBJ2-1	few	TGTGCCAGCAGCTTAGATGGGTCGACGGGGGTCGGGCAGTTCTTC	CASSLDGSTGVGQFF
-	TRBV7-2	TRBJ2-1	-	TGTGCCAGCAGCTTAGTGGGTGGTCAGGGGATGGGCGATGAGCAGTTCTTC	CASSLVGGQGMGDEQFF
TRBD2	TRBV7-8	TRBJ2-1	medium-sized	TGTGCCAGCAGCTCCTCGACTAGCGGGAATGGGAGGGAGCAGTTCTTC	CASSSSTSGNGREQFF
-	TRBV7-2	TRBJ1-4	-	TGTGCCAGCAGCTTAGGAACGATTGGCAGGGCCGAAAAACTGTTTTTT	CASSLGTIGRAEKLFF
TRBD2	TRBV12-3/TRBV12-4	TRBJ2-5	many	TGTGCCAGCTCCCAGGCTAGCGGAAAAGAGACCCAGTACTTC	CASSQASGKETQYF
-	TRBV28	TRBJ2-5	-	TGTGCCAGCAGTTTCGGGTCCTACAATGAGCAGTACTTC	CASSFGSYNEQYF
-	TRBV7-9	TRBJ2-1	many	TGTGCCAGCAGCCCCTGGACGAGCCTAAGCTCCTACAATGAGCAGTTCTTC	CASSPWTSLSSYNEQFF
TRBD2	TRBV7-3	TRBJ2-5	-	TGTGCCAGCAGCACCGGACTAGCGGAAGAGACCCAGTACTTC	CASSTGLAEETQYF
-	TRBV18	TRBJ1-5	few	TGTGCCAGCTCACCTTTCAATCAGGACAATCAGCCCCAGCATTTT	CASSPFNQDNQPQHF
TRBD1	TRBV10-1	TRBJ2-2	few	TGCGCCAGCAGATTAGGACAGGGGGCGATCGGGGAGCTGTTTTTT	CASRLGQGAIGELFF
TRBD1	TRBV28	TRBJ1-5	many	TGTGCCAGCAGTTCAGGGGGCCTGGTCGATCAGCCCCAGCATTTT	CASSSGGLVDQPQHF
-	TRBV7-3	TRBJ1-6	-	TGTGCCAGCAGCTTACGGACAGCTTTCTCCTATAATTCACCCCTCCACTTT	CASSLRTAFSYNSPLHF